This TCR beta chain was sequenced for a study of PD-1 blockade in classical Hodgkin lymphoma. Study-wide results and limits: There was a significant rise in CD4+ TCR diversity by C4D1, with no such rise for CD8+. Repertoire difference causes, possibly disease activity or prior therapy, remain undefined. Before treatment, TCR diversity in newly diagnosed patients was reportedly lower than in healthy donors.

This clone was seen a single time. No antigen is known for it. There was relapse after autologous stem cell transplantation in every patient, and there was variation in brentuximab vedotin exposure. Method: immunoSEQ multiplex PCR; TCRdb's copy keeps in-frame clones and lacks some. The table includes 41,000 or so clones, about 70% detected once. This sequence was found in a human donor with classical Hodgkin lymphoma. The material was peripheral blood mononuclear cells (PBMCs), obtained at baseline.

This CDR3 is CASSSGQKYEQYF. In DNA, the CDR3 is TGTGCCAGCAGCTCGGGACAGAAGTACGAGCAGTACTTC. This chain joins TRBV9 and TRBJ2-7; 7 nucleotides match TRBD1. Germline V lookup: CDR1 SGDLS, CDR2 YYNGEE. The CDR3 loop spans 13 amino acids. V was pared by 4 bases and J by 4 bases, with 5 bases of the junction left unmatched.